These T cell receptor beta chains were read from a single sample in a study of cytomegalovirus exposure and HLA in healthy donors. Here immunoSEQ multiplex PCR was the method, and the copy in TCRdb shows in-frame clones only, minus some. The data show roughly 220,000 clones, 85% to 95% seen once. Sequencing input: PBMCs. Every receptor here comes from a woman aged 18-35 years in good health and CMV-seronegative. Each CDR3 is given without its conserved first and last residue.

j_call: TRBJ1-2; v_call: TRBV10-3; cdr3_aa: AISESGTVYGYT
j_call: TRBJ2-7; v_call: TRBV7-7; cdr3_aa: ASSRGQGNYEQY
j_call: TRBJ2-7; v_call: TRBV7-9; cdr3_aa: ASSSEVGEQY
j_call: TRBJ1-1; v_call: TRBV7-8; cdr3_aa: ASSLGGRYTEAF
j_call: TRBJ2-7; v_call: TRBV30; cdr3_aa: AWRRGQGYFEQY
j_call: TRBJ2-1; v_call: TRBV29-1; cdr3_aa: SVLRQGSYNEQF
j_call: TRBJ1-5; v_call: TRBV20-1; cdr3_aa: RRGYQPQH
j_call: TRBJ2-1; v_call: TRBV7-9; cdr3_aa: ASSLKGNEQF
j_call: TRBJ2-2; v_call: TRBV30; cdr3_aa: ASSRGNTGELF
j_call: TRBJ2-7; v_call: TRBV27; cdr3_aa: ASSLLSFDRESTFHEQY
j_call: TRBJ1-3; v_call: TRBV6-1; cdr3_aa: ASSEALGWGTGGNTIY
j_call: TRBJ1-6; v_call: TRBV9; cdr3_aa: ASSVASTGTDTVGSPLH
j_call: TRBJ2-7; v_call: TRBV9; cdr3_aa: ASSGGVAGGLSEQY
j_call: TRBJ1-1; v_call: TRBV5-1; cdr3_aa: ASSWTGGDMNTEAF
j_call: TRBJ1-5; v_call: TRBV19; cdr3_aa: ASIGGQGGQPQH
j_call: TRBJ2-2; v_call: TRBV6-4; cdr3_aa: ASPPGVNTGELF